Listed below are T cell receptor beta chains from one sample, sequenced in a study of T cell repertoires in cytomegalovirus infection. What these receptors recognize is not known. TCRdb processed the reads anew with MiXCR; each CDR3 protein has one entry. The sample lists roughly 120,000 distinct CDR3 sequences; 30% were seen once. Specimen: CD8+ T cells from cultured PBMCs, collected from culture after CMV antigen stimulation. The receptors derive from a human donor in good health (CMV status not recorded). Some clones in this sample may be carry-over from other donors' samples. CDR3s include the opening cysteine and the closing phenylalanine or tryptophan. Fields, in order: V gene, clone size, J gene, D gene, CDR3 DNA, CDR3 protein. A D gene is named only where the DNA matches it firmly. Clone size is stated in some rows and not others, as once, few, many or a class when expanded.

TRBV27,medium-sized,TRBJ2-1,-,TGTGCCAGCAGTTCGGGGGGCGGCGGGAGCTCCTACAATGAGCAGTTCTTC,CASSSGGGGSSYNEQFF
TRBV20-1,-,TRBJ1-5,-,TGCAGTGCTAGGAACTTTTTGGGTCCGGGACGGAGAAATCAGCCCCAGCATTTT,CSARNFLGPGRRNQPQHF
TRBV29-1,-,TRBJ2-5,TRBD2,TGCAGCGTTGAAAGGACTAGCGAGATCCAAGAGACCCAGTACTTC,CSVERTSEIQETQYF
TRBV7-2,-,TRBJ1-1,TRBD1,TGTGCCAGCAGCGCGACAGGGGGCATCAACACTGAAGCTTTCTTT,CASSATGGINTEAFF
TRBV4-3,-,TRBJ1-5,-,TGCGCCAGCAGCCAAGACAGGGTGTCGGTGCCCCAGCATTTT,CASSQDRVSVPQHF
TRBV12-3/TRBV12-4,-,TRBJ1-5,TRBD1,TGTGCCAGCAGCGAACCGGGACAGGGGCCCCAGCCCCAGCATTTT,CASSEPGQGPQPQHF
TRBV27,-,TRBJ1-4,-,TGTGCCAGCAGTTTGTCCAGAGCAACTAATGAAAAACTGTTTTTT,CASSLSRATNEKLFF
TRBV7-9,-,TRBJ2-7,-,TGTGCCAGCAGCTTAGTCCACCGGGACGGAACCTACGAGCAGTACTTC,CASSLVHRDGTYEQYF
TRBV28,few,TRBJ2-5,TRBD1,TGTGCCAGCAGTGCTACAGGGGGAGCAGAGACCCAGTACTTC,CASSATGGAETQYF
TRBV27,few,TRBJ1-2,TRBD1,TGTGCCAGCAGTTTATCGGCAGGGGGTCAGTATGGCTACACCTTC,CASSLSAGGQYGYTF
TRBV29-1,-,TRBJ2-7,-,TGCAGCGTTGAAGTAACAGCGTCGTCTGAGCAGTACTTC,CSVEVTASSEQYF
TRBV27,few,TRBJ2-2,-,TGTGCCAGCAGTTTTTGGGGTGTACGGGAGAACACCGGGGAGCTGTTTTTT,CASSFWGVRENTGELFF
TRBV7-6,few,TRBJ2-2,-,TGTGCCAGCAGCCCCCCCCCCTCGGAAAACACCGGGGAGCTGTTTTTT,CASSPPPSENTGELFF
TRBV20-1,few,TRBJ1-2,-,TGCAGTGCTAGTCTCAGGGGACTCCCGATCTATGGCTACACCTTC,CSASLRGLPIYGYTF
TRBV7-2,many,TRBJ2-7,-,TGTGCCAGCAGCTTAGATGGGGTCTCCTACGAGCAGTACTTC,CASSLDGVSYEQYF
TRBV11-2,-,TRBJ1-1,-,TGTGCCAGCAGCTTAGATCCAGGGGCGTACACTGAAGCTTTCTTT,CASSLDPGAYTEAFF
TRBV19,few,TRBJ2-7,-,TGTGCCAGTGGGGCCAGCTCCTACGAGCAGTACTTC,CASGASSYEQYF
TRBV15,many,TRBJ2-7,-,TGTGCCACCAGCAGAATCGGACGAGGCGCCTACGAGCAGTACTTC,CATSRIGRGAYEQYF
TRBV5-1,-,TRBJ2-2,-,TGCGCCAGCAGCTTCTACTCCGGGGAGCTGTTTTTT,CASSFYSGELFF
TRBV6-5,few,TRBJ1-2,TRBD1,TGTGCCAGCAGTTACAACTTCCCGACAGGGTTGGACTATGGCTACACCTTC,CASSYNFPTGLDYGYTF
TRBV4-3,-,TRBJ1-1,-,TGCGCCAGCAGCCAAGAATGGACCCTCCAGTTGAACACTGAAGCTTTCTTT,CASSQEWTLQLNTEAFF
TRBV7-9,-,TRBJ1-3,-,TGTGCCAGCAGCGACACCGGGACGGTCTCTGGAAACACCATATATTTT,CASSDTGTVSGNTIYF
TRBV20-1,-,TRBJ1-5,-,TGCAGTGCTAGGAACTTTTTGGGTCTGGGACGGAGAAATCAGCCCCAGCATTTT,CSARNFLGLGRRNQPQHF
TRBV12-3/TRBV12-4,-,TRBJ2-2,-,TGTGCCAGCACCGACGTCAAAACTTACACCGGGGAGCTGTTTTTT,CASTDVKTYTGELFF
TRBV4-1,-,TRBJ2-2,TRBD2,TGCGCCAGCAGCCCCCCCGGAGGTAGCGGGGGGAACACCGGGGAGCTGTTTTTT,CASSPPGGSGGNTGELFF
TRBV7-3,-,TRBJ2-3,-,TGTGCCAGCAGTTATGCAGGGGTTGCGGAGGATACGCAGTATTTT,CASSYAGVAEDTQYF
TRBV10-3,-,TRBJ2-2,-,TGTGCCATCAGCGGGACACCCGGCATCGGGGAGCTGTTTTTT,CAISGTPGIGELFF
TRBV7-9,-,TRBJ2-5,TRBD1,TGTGCCAGCAGCTTACGACAGGGGGAAGAATTCCAAGAGACCCAGTACTTC,CASSLRQGEEFQETQYF
TRBV29-1,few,TRBJ1-2,-,TGCAGCGTTGGCCCCCCAGCGGCACAGGACCTTTACTTC,CSVGPPAAQDLYF
TRBV7-2,once,TRBJ2-2,-,TGTGCCAGCAGGCCAAACCCGGGACATTTTGACACCGGGGAGCTGGTTTTT,CASRPNPGHFDTGELVF
TRBV12-3/TRBV12-4,-,TRBJ2-1,-,TGTGCCAGCAGCTTGGGGGTCGCGTACAATGAGCAGTTCTTC,CASSLGVAYNEQFF
TRBV4-1,-,TRBJ2-7,TRBD1,TGCGCCAGCAGCCAAGATATTCGGGACAGGGTCTACGAGCAGTACTTC,CASSQDIRDRVYEQYF
TRBV20-1,-,TRBJ2-7,TRBD2,TGCAGTGCTAGAGACCCTACTAGCGGTGACTACGAGCAGTACTTC,CSARDPTSGDYEQYF
TRBV7-6,-,TRBJ2-1,TRBD2,TGTGCCAGCAGCTTACCCCTAGAGGCGGGGGGGCGGAATGAGCAGTTCTTC,CASSLPLEAGGRNEQFF
TRBV4-1,few,TRBJ1-5,-,TGCGCCAGCAGCCTCCGTGCCGGTTTCTATAGCAATCAGCCCCAGCATTTT,CASSLRAGFYSNQPQHF
TRBV2,-,TRBJ2-1,-,TGTGCCAGCAGGCCTTCAAAACACAATGAGCAGTTCTTC,CASRPSKHNEQFF
TRBV5-1,few,TRBJ2-7,-,TGCGCCAGCAGCTTGGTGGGTAGCGCGTACGAGCAGTACTTC,CASSLVGSAYEQYF
TRBV4-1,-,TRBJ2-7,-,TGCGCCAGCAGCCAACGAACAGGGTCCTACGAGCAGTACTTC,CASSQRTGSYEQYF
TRBV7-2,-,TRBJ2-1,-,TGTGCCAGCAGCTTAGTGACAGGCGTCATTTACAATGAGCAGTTCTTC,CASSLVTGVIYNEQFF
TRBV7-2,-,TRBJ1-2,-,TGTGCCAGCAGCCCCCGGTCGGCCGGCTACACCTTC,CASSPRSAGYTF
TRBV7-9,few,TRBJ2-3,TRBD1,TGTGCCAGCAGCTCACCGCTCCCGGGACAGGGGGCTCCAGGACTCACAGATACGCAGTATTTT,CASSSPLPGQGAPGLTDTQYF
TRBV28,-,TRBJ2-7,TRBD1,TGTGCCAGCCGACCGATCGGACAGGGGGCCTTCATCGAGCAGTACTTC,CASRPIGQGAFIEQYF
TRBV7-8,many,TRBJ2-1,-,TGTGCCAGCAGCTTAGCGCTAGCAGGGAAATACAATGAGCAGTTCTTC,CASSLALAGKYNEQFF
TRBV11-2,-,TRBJ2-3,TRBD2,TGTGCCAGCAGCCCCGAGGCGGGGGGCACCACAGATACGCAGTATTTT,CASSPEAGGTTDTQYF
TRBV18,-,TRBJ1-1,TRBD1,TGTGCCAGCTCAACGACGACCCGGCGTCGGTGGATGAGGACAGGGGAATTGAACACTGAAGCTTTCTTT,CASSTTTRRRWMRTGELNTEAFF
TRBV19,few,TRBJ1-5,-,TGTGCCAGTAGTCAGTTAGCTCGAAGGGAGCCCCAGCATTTT,CASSQLARREPQHF
TRBV6-6,-,TRBJ2-7,TRBD2,TGTGCCAGCAGTTTCCAGGTCGGGGGGAGCTCCTACGAGCAGTACTTC,CASSFQVGGSSYEQYF
TRBV6-6,few,TRBJ2-1,-,TGTGCCAGCAGTTACCGACTCGGAAACAATGAGCAGTTCTTC,CASSYRLGNNEQFF
TRBV10-3,-,TRBJ1-2,-,TGTGCCATCCTGGGTGATCAGGGCCCGCTACCTTCTTATGGCTACACCTTC,CAILGDQGPLPSYGYTF
TRBV6-1,many,TRBJ2-5,-,TGTGCCAGCAGTGAACTTCCCAACTGGGAGACCCAGTACTTC,CASSELPNWETQYF
TRBV5-1,-,TRBJ2-1,-,TGCGCCAGCAGCTTGGTATGGGGGAGGAATGAGCAGTTCTTC,CASSLVWGRNEQFF
TRBV27,-,TRBJ2-3,-,TGTGCCAGCAGTCACTCTAGCACAGATACGCAGTATTTT,CASSHSSTDTQYF
TRBV7-9,few,TRBJ2-3,TRBD2,TGTGCCAGCAGCTTAACTAGCGGGGGGACCTTGGATACGCAGTATTTT,CASSLTSGGTLDTQYF
TRBV12-3/TRBV12-4,few,TRBJ1-2,TRBD1,TGTGCCAGCAGCTCCGGGACAGCTAACTATGGCTACACCTTC,CASSSGTANYGYTF
TRBV19,-,TRBJ1-2,-,TGTGCCAGTGGAGCGGGCTACTATGGCTACACCTTC,CASGAGYYGYTF
TRBV4-2,many,TRBJ1-2,-,TGTGCCAGCAGCCAAGAGAGTCAGGGGCCGGTATATGGCTACACCTTC,CASSQESQGPVYGYTF
TRBV20-1,-,TRBJ2-5,-,TGCAGTGCCCCCGGGGGGCCCCGGGGGACCCAGTACTTC,CSAPGGPRGTQYF
TRBV19,few,TRBJ2-7,-,TGTGCCAGTAGTCCCCGGACCACCCCTCGAGGGGAGCAGTACTTC,CASSPRTTPRGEQYF